Below, 11 T cell receptor beta chains from the same sample are listed, as sequenced in a study of patients and donors after allogeneic stem cell transplantation. Via MiXCR, TCRdb re-called the RT-PCR reads, giving one row per CDR3 protein. This sample has fewer than 95,000 distinct CDR3 sequences, with about 5% found just once. Sequencing was done on a sample of blood, either unsorted or a sorted T cell fraction (not recorded which). The receptor source for this set is a human donor who was either an allogeneic HSCT recipient or a stem cell or donor lymphocyte infusion donor (not recorded which). It is not recorded whose cells these are; they may come from a transplant donor.

This clonotype was seen many times. The chain uses TRBV20-1 and TRBJ2-7; no reliable D call. The CDR3 runs to 14 residues. Trimming stripped 3 bases from V and 0 bases from J, with 12 bases between. Germline V lookup: CDR1 DFQATT, CDR2 SNEGSKA (reference sequence). In DNA, the CDR3 is TGCAGTGCTAGTTCCGCCAGGACCTCCTACGAGCAGTACTTC. This translates into CSASSARTSYEQYF.

This clonotype has a count of ten or more. The chain is built from TRBV20-1 and TRBJ2-2, with TRBD1 as a possible D gene (5 bases). CDR1 is DFQATT, CDR2 SNEGSKA, per germline (reference sequence). The length of the CDR3 is 16 residues. V was trimmed by 0 bases and J by 0 bases, leaving 11 bases between them. The CDR3 here is CSARDLARANTGELFF. The CDR3 nucleotides read TGCAGTGCTAGAGATCTGGCCAGGGCGAACACCGGGGAGCTGTTTTTT.

This chain joins TRBV6-6 and TRBJ1-2; D unclear. The V gene's germline CDR1 is MNHNY and CDR2 SVGAGI (reference sequence). The CDR3 sequence is 13 residues long. Trimming left V 6 bases short and J 4 bases short, with 12 bases between. CDR3 in amino acids: CASSPGRFYGYTF. CDR3 sequence (DNA): TGTGCCAGCAGCCCCGGACGGTTCTATGGCTACACCTTC.

Many counts were recorded for this clonotype. The chain carries TRBV7-6 and TRBJ2-2; weak D call: TRBD2 (6 bases). Trimming shortened V by 6 bases and J by 5 bases, and 16 bases separated the two germline ends. Germline CDR1 is SGHVS and CDR2 is FNYEAQ. The CDR3 is 15 amino acids. CDR3 nucleotide sequence: TGTGCCAGCAGTCAACGGGGGAGAGGGACCGGGGAGCTGTTTTTT. Its protein product is CASSQRGRGTGELFF.

There are many counts of this clonotype. The chain couples TRBV19 to TRBJ2-1, with a weak D call TRBD1 (6 bases). V was clipped by 1 base and J by 0 bases, with 10 bases between them. Per the germline V gene, CDR1 is LNHDA and CDR2 is SQIVND (reference sequence). The CDR3 runs to 16 residues. In nucleotides, the CDR3 is TGTGCCAGTAGTATAGCAGGGGCCCGCTCCTACAATGAGCAGTTCTTC. Protein sequence: CASSIAGARSYNEQFF.

This clonotype was counted at least ten times. The rearrangement links TRBV7-8 to TRBJ2-2; D call uncertain. The CDR3 totals 15 residues. The germline V and J ends were trimmed by 2 bases and 6 bases, with 13 bases remaining between them. CDR1 and CDR2 from the germline V gene are SGHVS and FQNEAQ. The CDR3 DNA sequence: TGTGCCAGCAGCTTAAATTCCCTAAATGCCGGGGAGCTGTTTTTT. Its protein is CASSLNSLNAGELFF.

This clonotype has ten or more counts. The chain is built from TRBV9 and TRBJ1-3, with 7 nucleotides matching TRBD1. Germline V gene sequence: CDR1 SGDLS, CDR2 YYNGEE. This CDR3 spans 14 amino acids. Germline trimming cut 3 bases from V and 3 bases from J; bases unmatched to any gene: 3. The CDR3 protein is CASSEGTVGNTIYF. Written as DNA, the CDR3 is TGTGCCAGCAGCGAGGGGACAGTTGGAAACACCATATATTTT.

This clonotype has ten or more counts. The V gene is TRBV5-4, the J gene TRBJ1-2; D is perhaps TRBD1 (6 bases). Germline CDR1 reads SGHNT; CDR2 reads YYREEE (reference sequence). The V end lost 6 bases, the J end lost 0 bases, and 18 bases lay between the germline ends. The CDR3 sequence is 16 residues long. This chain's CDR3 is CASTPGGTPANYGYTF. As DNA, the CDR3 is TGTGCCAGCACCCCAGGCGGGACACCTGCTAACTATGGCTACACCTTC.

This clonotype was seen repeatedly, ten times or more. The genes are TRBV10-3 and TRBJ1-1, with D perhaps matching TRBD1 (5 bases). CDR1 ENHRY and CDR2 SYGVKD come from the germline V gene. This CDR3 spans 13 amino acids. Trimming took off 2 bases at V and 3 bases at J, with 7 bases between the two ends. The CDR3 DNA follows: TGTGCCATCAGTGAGCGGGGGGACACTGAAGCTTTCTTT. This translates into CAISERGDTEAFF.

There are many counts of this clonotype. The chain uses TRBV20-1 and TRBJ2-1; 8 bases align to TRBD2. The length of the CDR3 is 15 residues. Germline assignment: CDR1 DFQATT and CDR2 SNEGSKA (reference sequence). V lost 6 bases to trimming and J lost 5 bases; unmatched junction nucleotides: 12. This chain's CDR3 is CSAPNPSLADNEQFF. CDR3 nucleotides: TGCAGTGCGCCCAACCCCTCACTAGCGGACAATGAGCAGTTCTTC.

This clonotype was found many times. This chain uses TRBV9 with TRBJ2-5, with TRBD2 matching over 7 bases. CDR1 and CDR2 from the germline V gene are SGDLS and YYNGEE. V gave up 4 bases and J gave up 9 bases; unmatched junction bases: 15. This CDR3 comprises 15 residues. The CDR3 sequence: CASSTRSGEGGAQYF. CDR3 nucleotide sequence: TGTGCCAGCAGCACTAGGAGCGGGGAGGGTGGGGCCCAGTACTTC.